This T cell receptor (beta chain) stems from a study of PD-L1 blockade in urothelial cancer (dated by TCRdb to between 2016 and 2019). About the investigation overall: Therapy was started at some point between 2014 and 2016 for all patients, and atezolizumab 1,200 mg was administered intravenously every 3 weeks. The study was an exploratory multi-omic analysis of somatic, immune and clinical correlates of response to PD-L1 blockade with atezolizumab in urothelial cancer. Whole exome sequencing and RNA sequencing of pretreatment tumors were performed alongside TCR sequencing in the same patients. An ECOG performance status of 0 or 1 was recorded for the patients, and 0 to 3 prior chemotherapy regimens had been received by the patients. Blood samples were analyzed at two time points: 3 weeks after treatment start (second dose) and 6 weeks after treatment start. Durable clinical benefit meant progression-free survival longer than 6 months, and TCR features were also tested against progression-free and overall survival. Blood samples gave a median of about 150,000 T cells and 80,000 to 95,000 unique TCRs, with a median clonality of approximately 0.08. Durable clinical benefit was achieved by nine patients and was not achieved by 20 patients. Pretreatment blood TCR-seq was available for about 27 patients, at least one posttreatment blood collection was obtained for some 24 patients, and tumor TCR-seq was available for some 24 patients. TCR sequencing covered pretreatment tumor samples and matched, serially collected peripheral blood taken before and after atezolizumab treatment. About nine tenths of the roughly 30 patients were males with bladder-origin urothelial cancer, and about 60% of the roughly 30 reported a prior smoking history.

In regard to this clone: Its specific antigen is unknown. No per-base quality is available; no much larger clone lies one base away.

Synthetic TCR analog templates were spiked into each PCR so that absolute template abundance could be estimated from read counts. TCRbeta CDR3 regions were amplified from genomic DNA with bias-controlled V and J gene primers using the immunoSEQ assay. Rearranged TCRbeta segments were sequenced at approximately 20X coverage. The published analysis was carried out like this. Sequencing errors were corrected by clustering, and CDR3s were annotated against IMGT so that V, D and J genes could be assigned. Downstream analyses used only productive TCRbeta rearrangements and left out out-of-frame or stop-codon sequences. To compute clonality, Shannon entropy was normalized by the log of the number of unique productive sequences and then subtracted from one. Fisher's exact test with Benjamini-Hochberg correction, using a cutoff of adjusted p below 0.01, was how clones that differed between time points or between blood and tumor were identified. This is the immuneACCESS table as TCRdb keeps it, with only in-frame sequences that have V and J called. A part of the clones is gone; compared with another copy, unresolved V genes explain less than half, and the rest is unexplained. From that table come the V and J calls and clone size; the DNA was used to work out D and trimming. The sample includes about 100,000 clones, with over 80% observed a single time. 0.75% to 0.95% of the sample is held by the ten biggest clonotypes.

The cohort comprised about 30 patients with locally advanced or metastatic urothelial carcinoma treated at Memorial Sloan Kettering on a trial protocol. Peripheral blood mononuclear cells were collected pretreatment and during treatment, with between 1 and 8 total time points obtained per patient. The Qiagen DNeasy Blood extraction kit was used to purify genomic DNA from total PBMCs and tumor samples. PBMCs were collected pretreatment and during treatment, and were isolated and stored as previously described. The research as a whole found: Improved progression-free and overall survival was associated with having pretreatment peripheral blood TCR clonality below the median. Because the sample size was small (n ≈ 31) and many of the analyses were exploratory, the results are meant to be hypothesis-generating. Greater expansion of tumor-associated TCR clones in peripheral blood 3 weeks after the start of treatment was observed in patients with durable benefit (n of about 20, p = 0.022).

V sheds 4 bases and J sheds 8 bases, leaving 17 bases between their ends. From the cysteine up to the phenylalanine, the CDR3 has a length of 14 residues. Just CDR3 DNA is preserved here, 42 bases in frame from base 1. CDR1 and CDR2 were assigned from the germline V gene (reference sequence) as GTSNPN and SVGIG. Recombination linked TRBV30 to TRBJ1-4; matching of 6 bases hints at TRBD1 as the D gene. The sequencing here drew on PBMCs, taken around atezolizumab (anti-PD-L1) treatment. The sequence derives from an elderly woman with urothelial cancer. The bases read TGTGCCTGGACCCCGGGCCTTCAGGGGGAAAAACTGTTTTTT. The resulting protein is CAWTPGLQGEKLFF.